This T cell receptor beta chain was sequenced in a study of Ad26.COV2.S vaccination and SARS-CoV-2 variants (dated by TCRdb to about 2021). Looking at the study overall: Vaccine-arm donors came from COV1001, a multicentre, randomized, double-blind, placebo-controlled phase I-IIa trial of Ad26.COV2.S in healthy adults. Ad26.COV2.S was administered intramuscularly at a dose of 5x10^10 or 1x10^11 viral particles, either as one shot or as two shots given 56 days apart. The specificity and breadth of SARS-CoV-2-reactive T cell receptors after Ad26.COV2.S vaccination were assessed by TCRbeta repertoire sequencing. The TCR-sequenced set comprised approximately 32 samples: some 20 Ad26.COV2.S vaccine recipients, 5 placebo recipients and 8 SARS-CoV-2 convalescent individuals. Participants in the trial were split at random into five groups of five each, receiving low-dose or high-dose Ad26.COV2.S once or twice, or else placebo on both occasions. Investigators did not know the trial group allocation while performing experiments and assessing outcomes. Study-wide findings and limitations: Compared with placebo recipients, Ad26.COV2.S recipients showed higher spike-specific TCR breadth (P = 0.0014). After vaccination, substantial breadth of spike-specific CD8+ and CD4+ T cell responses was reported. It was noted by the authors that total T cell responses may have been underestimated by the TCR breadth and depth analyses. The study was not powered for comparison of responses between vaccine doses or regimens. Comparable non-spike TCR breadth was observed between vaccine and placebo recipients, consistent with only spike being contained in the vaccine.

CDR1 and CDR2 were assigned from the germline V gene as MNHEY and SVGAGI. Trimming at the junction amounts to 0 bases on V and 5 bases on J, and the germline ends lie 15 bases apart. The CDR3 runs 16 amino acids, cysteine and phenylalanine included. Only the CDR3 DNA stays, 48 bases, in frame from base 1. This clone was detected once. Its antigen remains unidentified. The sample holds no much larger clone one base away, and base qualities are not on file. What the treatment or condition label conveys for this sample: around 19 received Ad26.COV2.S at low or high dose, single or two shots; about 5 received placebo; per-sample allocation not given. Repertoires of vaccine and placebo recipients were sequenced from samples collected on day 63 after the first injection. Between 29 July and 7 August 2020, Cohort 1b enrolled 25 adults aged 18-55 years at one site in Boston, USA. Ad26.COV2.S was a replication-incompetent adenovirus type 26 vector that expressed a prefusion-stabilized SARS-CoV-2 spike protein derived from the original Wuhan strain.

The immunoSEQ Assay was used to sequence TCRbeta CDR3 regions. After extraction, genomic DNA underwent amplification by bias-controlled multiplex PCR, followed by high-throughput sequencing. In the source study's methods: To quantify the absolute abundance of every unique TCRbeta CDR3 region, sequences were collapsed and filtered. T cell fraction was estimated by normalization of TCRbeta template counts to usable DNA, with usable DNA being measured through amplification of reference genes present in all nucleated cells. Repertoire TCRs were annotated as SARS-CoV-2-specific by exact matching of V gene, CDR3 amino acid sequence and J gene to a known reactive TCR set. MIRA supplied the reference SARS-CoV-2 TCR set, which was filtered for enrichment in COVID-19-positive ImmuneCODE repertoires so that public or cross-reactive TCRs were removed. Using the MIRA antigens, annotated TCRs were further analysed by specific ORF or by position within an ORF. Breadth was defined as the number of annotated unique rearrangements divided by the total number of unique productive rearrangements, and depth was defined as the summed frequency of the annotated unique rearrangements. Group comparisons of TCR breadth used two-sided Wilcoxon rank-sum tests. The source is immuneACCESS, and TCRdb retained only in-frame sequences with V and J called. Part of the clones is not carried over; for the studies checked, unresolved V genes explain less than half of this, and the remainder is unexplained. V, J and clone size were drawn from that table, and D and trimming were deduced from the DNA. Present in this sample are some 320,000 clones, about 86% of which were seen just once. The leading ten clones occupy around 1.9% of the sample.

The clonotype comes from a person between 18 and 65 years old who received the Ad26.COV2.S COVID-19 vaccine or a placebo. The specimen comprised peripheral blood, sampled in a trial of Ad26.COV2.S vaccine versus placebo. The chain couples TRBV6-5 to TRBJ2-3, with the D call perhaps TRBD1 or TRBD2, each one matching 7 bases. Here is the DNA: TGTGCCAGCAGTTACTCGATGTCAGGGGGGGAAGATACGCAGTATTTT. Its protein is CASSYSMSGGEDTQYF.